Presented here are 20 T cell receptor beta chains from one specimen sequenced in a study of PD-L1 blockade in urothelial cancer. Time point indicated: pretreatment peripheral blood. This table comes from immunoSEQ multiplex PCR, and its TCRdb copy is limited to in-frame clones, with some not included. The data show roughly 63,000 clones, with 81% seen just once and more than 5% held by the top ten. Source: PBMCs, taken around atezolizumab (anti-PD-L1) treatment. The receptors derive from a man aged 65-85 years with urothelial cancer.

The gene calls are TRBV7-8 and TRBJ1-5, with D unresolved. Per the germline V gene, CDR1 is SGHVS and CDR2 is FQNEAQ. V lost 1 base and J 0 bases, leaving 7 bases between the germline ends. This CDR3 spans 15 amino acids. The CDR3 DNA is TGTGCCAGCAGCTTAGGAGGCGATAGCAATCAGCCCCAGCATTTT. Translated, it gives CASSLGGDSNQPQHF.

The rearrangement links TRBV7-9 to TRBJ2-7; tentatively, D is TRBD2 (6 bases). The V end was cut by 6 bases, the J end by 3 bases, with 18 bases between. This CDR3 spans 15 amino acids. Per germline, CDR1 SEHNR and CDR2 FQNEAQ (reference sequence). The DNA of the CDR3 is TGTGCCAGCAGTCTTTCCTGGGGGGAGGTCTACGAGCAGTACTTC. Protein sequence: CASSLSWGEVYEQYF.

The gene calls are TRBV7-3 and TRBJ2-7, with 7 bases that match TRBD2. Germline V gives CDR1 SGHTA, CDR2 FQGTGA. The length of the CDR3 is 19 residues. J was trimmed by 4 bases and V by 1 base; bases with no gene match: 19. Here the CDR3 DNA reads TGTGCCAGCAGCTTAAGAGGCGCCCCTAACCGGGGGGTACCGTACGAGCAGTACTTC. It encodes CASSLRGAPNRGVPYEQYF.

The chain couples TRBV19 to TRBJ1-5, with 8 bases fitting TRBD1. Germline V gene sequence: CDR1 LNHDA, CDR2 SQIVND (reference sequence). The length of the CDR3 is 15 residues. J lost 2 bases, V lost 6 bases, and 6 bases had no gene match. In DNA form, the CDR3 reads TGTGCCAGTAGAATGACAGGGGTTGGCAATCAGCCCCAGCATTTT. It encodes CASRMTGVGNQPQHF.

This clone came up once. The gene calls are TRBV6-5 and TRBJ1-1, with 7 positions matching TRBD1. The CDR3 totals 14 residues. The germline CDR1 and CDR2 sequences are MNHEY and SVGAGI. Trimming removed 2 bases from V and 1 base from J; junction bases left unmatched: 1. The CDR3: CASSYDRENTEAFF. CDR3 nucleotide sequence: TGTGCCAGCAGTTACGACAGGGAGAACACTGAAGCTTTCTTT.

The chain combines TRBV10-3 with TRBJ1-1; tentatively, D is TRBD1 (6 bases). This CDR3 is built from 14 residues. Germline values: CDR1 ENHRY, CDR2 SYGVKD. With 8 bases removed from V and 0 bases from J, the gap between germline ends came to 13 bases. CDR3 nucleotide sequence: TGTGCCATCTCGGGTGGGGACATGAACACTGAAGCTTTCTTT. Translation gives CAISGGDMNTEAFF.

The chain carries TRBV7-2 and TRBJ2-3, with TRBD2 matching over 7 bases. Germline CDR1 reads SGHTA; CDR2 reads FQGNSA. Unmatched junction bases numbered 7, after V lost 1 base and J lost 9 bases. The CDR3 is 14 amino acids. In nucleotides, the CDR3 is TGTGCCAGCAGCTTAGTTGCGGGAGAGGGGACGCAGTATTTT. Translated, it gives CASSLVAGEGTQYF.

The chain joins TRBV5-6 to TRBJ1-2, with D hard to call. The CDR3 runs 9 residues. Trimming took off 4 bases at V and 11 bases at J, with 6 bases between the two ends. Germline V gives CDR1 SGHDT, CDR2 YYEEEE. In DNA, the CDR3 is TGTGCCAGCAGCGCTAGTTACACCTTC. Translation: CASSASYTF.

CDR3 region: CASSLARLAGSSYNEQFF. The CDR3 nucleotides are TGCGCCAGCAGCTTGGCAAGACTAGCGGGGAGCTCCTACAATGAGCAGTTCTTC. The chain employs TRBV5-1 and TRBJ2-1, with 11 bases aligning to TRBD2. Looked up from germline, CDR1 is SGHRS and CDR2 is YFSETQ. V gave up 0 bases and J gave up 0 bases; unmatched junction bases: 5. This CDR3 is built from 18 residues.

V and J are TRBV9 and TRBJ2-7; TRBD1 matches at 7 bases. V lost 4 bases and J lost 5; bases outside the gene matches: 15. Germline V gene data show CDR1 as SGDLS and CDR2 as YYNGEE. This CDR3 region has 16 residues. The CDR3 sequence: CASSLKHEGAYNEQYF. DNA of the CDR3: TGTGCCAGCAGCCTGAAACACGAGGGGGCTTACAACGAGCAGTACTTC. Combining the CDR3 with reference TRBV9 and TRBJ2-7 gives the whole variable domain DSGVTQTPKHLITATGQRVTLRCSPRSGDLSVYWYQQSLDQGLQFLIQYYNGEERAKGNILERFSAQQFPDLHSELNLSSLELGDSALYFCASSLKHEGAYNEQYFGPGTRLTVT.

This sequence joins TRBV19 and TRBJ2-3; a weak D match, TRBD1 (6 bases). This CDR3 contains 14 residues. Germline values: CDR1 LNHDA, CDR2 SQIVND (reference sequence). Trimming stripped 4 bases from V and 1 base from J, with 9 bases between. In DNA form, the CDR3 reads TGTGCCAGTAGTACGGGACATCGCACAGATACGCAGTATTTT. It encodes CASSTGHRTDTQYF. Looking up the rest from reference TRBV19 and TRBJ2-3 gives the full variable domain: DGGITQSPKYLFRKEGQNVTLSCEQNLNHDAMYWYRQDPGQGLRLIYYSQIVNDFQKGDIAEGYSVSREKKESFPLTVTSAQKNPTAFYLCASSTGHRTDTQYFGPGTRLTVL.

This clone came up a few times. The chain recombines TRBV7-6 with TRBJ2-1, with a tentative D call TRBD2 (6 bases). The CDR3 loop spans 14 amino acids. The ends were cut back, 1 base at V and 7 bases at J, with 11 bases in the middle. The germline CDR1 and CDR2 sequences are SGHVS and FNYEAQ. CDR3 amino acids: CASSLVSGPNEQFF. The CDR3 DNA is TGTGCCAGCAGCTTAGTTAGCGGACCTAATGAGCAGTTCTTC.

The genes are TRBV19 and TRBJ1-4; 10 bases align to TRBD1. In germline, CDR1 is LNHDA, CDR2 SQIVND (reference sequence). The CDR3 loop spans 15 amino acids. Trimming at V came to 5 bases and at J to 7 bases, leaving 7 bases not matched to a gene. As DNA, the CDR3 is TGTGCCAGTAGTTCAGACAGGGGGCCTGGTGAAAAACTGTTTTTT. It translates to CASSSDRGPGEKLFF.

This clone was observed once. V is TRBV5-1 and J is TRBJ1-3; 9 positions match TRBD1. This CDR3 contains 14 residues. Looked up from germline, CDR1 is SGHRS and CDR2 is YFSETQ. The ends lost 5 bases at V and 8 bases at J; junction bases unmatched: 8. CDR3 in amino acids: CASSDGQGRDTIYF. The CDR3 DNA is TGCGCCAGCAGTGACGGACAGGGGAGGGACACCATATATTTT. Drawing the rest from reference TRBV5-1 and TRBJ1-3, the complete variable domain is KAGVTQTPRYLIKTRGQQVTLSCSPISGHRSVSWYQQTPGQGLQFLFEYFSETQRNKGNFPGRFSGRQFSNSRSEMNVSTLELGDSALYLCASSDGQGRDTIYFGEGSWLTVV.

V gene TRBV10-1 combines with J gene TRBJ2-7; 8 bases line up with TRBD2. Germline lookup yields CDR1 WNHNN and CDR2 SYGVQD (reference sequence). V shed 5 bases and J 4 bases; nucleotides not matched to a gene: 4. CDR3 size: 13 residues. CDR3 residues: CASSSGGTYEQYF. CDR3 DNA: TGCGCCAGCAGTAGCGGGGGAACTTACGAGCAGTACTTC.

The chain has TRBV6-5 and TRBJ2-7; perhaps TRBD1 as D (6 bases). V lost 2 bases to trimming and J lost 4 bases, with 15 bases between them. Per the germline V gene, CDR1 is MNHEY and CDR2 is SVGAGI. This CDR3 has 15 residues. CDR3 DNA sequence: TGTGCCAGCAGTTACCTCCCAGGGGCTCAGTACGAGCAGTACTTC. Translation gives CASSYLPGAQYEQYF.

The rearrangement uses TRBV5-5 and TRBJ2-7; D is perhaps TRBD1 (5 bases). The length of the CDR3 is 13 residues. Trimming left V 0 bases short and J 4 bases short, with 8 bases between. Germline CDR1 SGHKS, CDR2 YYEKEE (reference sequence). The DNA of the CDR3 is TGTGCCAGCAGCTTGGGAGACAGATACGAGCAGTACTTC. This gives the protein CASSLGDRYEQYF. Full variable domain (remainder filled in from reference TRBV5-5 and TRBJ2-7): DAGVTQSPTHLIKTRGQQVTLRCSPISGHKSVSWYQQVLGQGPQFIFQYYEKEERGRGNFPDRFSARQFPNYSSELNVNALLLGDSALYLCASSLGDRYEQYFGPGTRLTVT.

The V and J genes are TRBV5-4 and TRBJ2-7; D is undetermined. The germline V gene encodes CDR1 SGHNT and CDR2 YYREEE (reference sequence). There are 11 residues in the CDR3. Trimming removed 4 bases from V and 6 bases from J, with 8 bases in between. CDR3 protein: CASSTGVEQYF. CDR3 bases: TGTGCCAGCAGCACGGGTGTCGAGCAGTACTTC.

This clone has just one count. This chain joins TRBV6-5 and TRBJ2-1; no clear D gene. Germline CDR1 MNHEY, CDR2 SVGAGI. V shed 5 bases and J shed 5 bases, with 10 bases lying between them. The CDR3 has 13 residues. The CDR3 loop is CASSPVYDNEQFF. CDR3 sequence (DNA): TGTGCCAGCAGTCCAGTATATGACAATGAGCAGTTCTTC.

This chain uses TRBV2 with TRBJ2-2; the match to TRBD2 covers 11 bases. Germline V CDR1 and CDR2: SNHLY, FYNNEI. V lost 1 base and J lost 6; bases outside the gene matches: 4. This CDR3 region has 16 residues. The CDR3 coding sequence is TGTGCCAGCAGTGAAGGTCTAGCGGGAGGTCCCGGGGAGCTGTTTTTT. This codes for CASSEGLAGGPGELFF.